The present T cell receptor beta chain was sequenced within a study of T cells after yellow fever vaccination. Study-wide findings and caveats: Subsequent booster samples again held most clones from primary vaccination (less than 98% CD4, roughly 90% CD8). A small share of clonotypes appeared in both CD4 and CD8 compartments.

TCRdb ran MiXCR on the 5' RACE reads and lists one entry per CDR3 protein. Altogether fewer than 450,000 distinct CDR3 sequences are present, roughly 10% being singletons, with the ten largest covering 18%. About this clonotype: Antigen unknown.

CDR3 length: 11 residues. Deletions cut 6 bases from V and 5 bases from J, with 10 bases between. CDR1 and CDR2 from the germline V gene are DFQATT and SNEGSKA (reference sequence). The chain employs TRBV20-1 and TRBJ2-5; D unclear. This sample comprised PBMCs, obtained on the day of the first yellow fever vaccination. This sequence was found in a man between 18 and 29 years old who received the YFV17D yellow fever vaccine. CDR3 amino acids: CSAPGWETQYF. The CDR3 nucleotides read TGCAGTGCCCCTGGTTGGGAGACCCAGTACTTC.